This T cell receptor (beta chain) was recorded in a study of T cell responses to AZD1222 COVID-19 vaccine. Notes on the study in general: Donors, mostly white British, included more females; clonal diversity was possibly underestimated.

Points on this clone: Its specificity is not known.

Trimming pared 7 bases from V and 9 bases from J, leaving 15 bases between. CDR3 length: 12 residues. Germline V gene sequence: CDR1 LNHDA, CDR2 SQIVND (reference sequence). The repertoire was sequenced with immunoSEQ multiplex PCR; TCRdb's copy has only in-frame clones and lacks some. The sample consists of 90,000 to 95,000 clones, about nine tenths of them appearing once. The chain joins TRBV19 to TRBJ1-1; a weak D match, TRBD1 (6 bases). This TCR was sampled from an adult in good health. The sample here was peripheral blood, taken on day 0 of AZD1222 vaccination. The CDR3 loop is CASNWQGKQAFF. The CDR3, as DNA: TGTGCCAGTAATTGGCAGGGGAAACAAGCTTTCTTT.